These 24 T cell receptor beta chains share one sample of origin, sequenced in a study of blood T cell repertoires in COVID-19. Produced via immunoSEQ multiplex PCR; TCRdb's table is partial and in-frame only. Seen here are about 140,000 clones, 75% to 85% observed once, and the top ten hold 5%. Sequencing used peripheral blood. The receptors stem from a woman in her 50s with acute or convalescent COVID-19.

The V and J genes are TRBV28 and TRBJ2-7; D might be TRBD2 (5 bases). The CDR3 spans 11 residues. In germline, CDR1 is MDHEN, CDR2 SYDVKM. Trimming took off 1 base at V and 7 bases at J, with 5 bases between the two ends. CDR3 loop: CASSLSGEQYF. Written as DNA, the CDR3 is TGTGCCAGCAGTTTATCGGGAGAGCAGTACTTC. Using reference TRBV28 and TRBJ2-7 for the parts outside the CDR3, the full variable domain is DVKVTQSSRYLVKRTGEKVFLECVQDMDHENMFWYRQDPGLGLRLIYFSYDVKMKEKGDIPEGYSVSREKKERFSLILESASTNQTSMYLCASSLSGEQYFGPGTRLTVT.

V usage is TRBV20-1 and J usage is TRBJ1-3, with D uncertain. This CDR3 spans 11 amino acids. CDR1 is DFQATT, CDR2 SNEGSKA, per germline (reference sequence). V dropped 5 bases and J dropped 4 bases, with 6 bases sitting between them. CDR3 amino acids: CSAPSGNTIYF. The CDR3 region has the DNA TGCAGTGCTCCTTCCGGAAACACCATATATTTT.

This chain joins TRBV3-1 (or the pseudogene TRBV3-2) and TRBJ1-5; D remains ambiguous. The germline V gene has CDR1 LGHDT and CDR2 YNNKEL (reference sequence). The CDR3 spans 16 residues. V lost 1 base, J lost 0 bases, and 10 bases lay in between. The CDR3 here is CASSQGIVYSNQPQHF. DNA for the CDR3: TGTGCCAGCAGCCAAGGAATAGTTTATAGCAATCAGCCCCAGCATTTT.

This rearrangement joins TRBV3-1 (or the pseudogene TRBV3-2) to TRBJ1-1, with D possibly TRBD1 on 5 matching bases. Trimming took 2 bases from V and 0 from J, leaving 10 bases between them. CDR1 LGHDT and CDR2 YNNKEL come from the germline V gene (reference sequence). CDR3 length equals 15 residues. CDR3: CASSQWGRLNTEAFF. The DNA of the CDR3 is TGTGCCAGCAGCCAATGGGGCAGGTTGAACACTGAAGCTTTCTTT.

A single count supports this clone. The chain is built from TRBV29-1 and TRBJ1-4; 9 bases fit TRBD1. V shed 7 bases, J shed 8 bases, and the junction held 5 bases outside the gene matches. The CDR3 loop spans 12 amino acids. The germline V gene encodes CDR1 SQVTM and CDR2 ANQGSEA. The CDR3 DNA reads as TGCAGCGGTAGACAGGGGGGAGAAAAACTGTTTTTT. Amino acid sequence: CSGRQGGEKLFF.

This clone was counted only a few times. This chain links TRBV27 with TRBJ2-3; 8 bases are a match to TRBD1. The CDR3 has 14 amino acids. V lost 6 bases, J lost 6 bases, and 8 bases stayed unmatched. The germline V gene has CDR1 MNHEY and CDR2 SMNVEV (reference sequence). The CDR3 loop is CASRRGAGGDTQYF. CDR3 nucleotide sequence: TGTGCCAGCAGGAGAGGGGCAGGGGGCGATACGCAGTATTTT.

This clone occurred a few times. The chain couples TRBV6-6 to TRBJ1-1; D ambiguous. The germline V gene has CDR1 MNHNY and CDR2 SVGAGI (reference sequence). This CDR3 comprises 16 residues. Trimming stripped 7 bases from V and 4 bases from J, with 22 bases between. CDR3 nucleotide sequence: TGTGCCAGCACCCTACCTGAGGCGGGCACCTTCACTGAAGCTTTCTTT. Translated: CASTLPEAGTFTEAFF.

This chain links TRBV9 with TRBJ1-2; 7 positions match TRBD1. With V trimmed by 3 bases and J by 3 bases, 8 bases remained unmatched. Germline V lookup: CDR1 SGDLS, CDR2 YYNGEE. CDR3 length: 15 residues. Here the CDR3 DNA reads TGTGCCAGCAGCGAGACCGGGACAGAGGACTATGGCTACACCTTC. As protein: CASSETGTEDYGYTF.

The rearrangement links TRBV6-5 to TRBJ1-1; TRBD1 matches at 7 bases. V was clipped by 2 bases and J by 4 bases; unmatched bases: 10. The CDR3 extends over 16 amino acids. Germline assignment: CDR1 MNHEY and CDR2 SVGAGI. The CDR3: CASSYQGDKRSTEAFF. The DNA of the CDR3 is TGTGCCAGCAGTTACCAGGGGGATAAGCGGAGCACTGAAGCTTTCTTT.

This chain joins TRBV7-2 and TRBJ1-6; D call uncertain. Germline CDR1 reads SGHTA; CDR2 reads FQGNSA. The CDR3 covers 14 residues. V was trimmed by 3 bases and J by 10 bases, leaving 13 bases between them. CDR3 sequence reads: CASSFVQLSSPLHF. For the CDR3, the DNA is TGTGCCAGCAGCTTTGTACAGCTTTCCTCACCCCTCCACTTT.

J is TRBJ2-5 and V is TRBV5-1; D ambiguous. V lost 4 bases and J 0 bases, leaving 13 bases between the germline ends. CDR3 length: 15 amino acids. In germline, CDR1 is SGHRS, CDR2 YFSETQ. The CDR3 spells CASSTSTMYQETQYF. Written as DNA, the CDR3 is TGCGCCAGCAGCACCTCGACAATGTACCAAGAGACCCAGTACTTC.

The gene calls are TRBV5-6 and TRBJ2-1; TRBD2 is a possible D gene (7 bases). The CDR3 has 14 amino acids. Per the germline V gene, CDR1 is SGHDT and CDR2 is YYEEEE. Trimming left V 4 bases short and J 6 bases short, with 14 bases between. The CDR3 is CASSPGGRGNEQFF. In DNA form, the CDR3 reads TGTGCCAGCAGCCCGGGGGGCAGGGGCAATGAGCAGTTCTTC.

The CDR3 DNA sequence: TGTGCCAGCAGCTTAGGAGGGACAGGGAGCTACAATGAGCAGTTCTTC. Protein product: CASSLGGTGSYNEQFF. The chain joins TRBV11-3 to TRBJ2-1; 9 bases map to TRBD1. Germline V CDR1 and CDR2: SGHNT, YENEEA. J gave up 3 bases and V 1 base, and 4 bases lay outside the gene matches. This CDR3 spans 16 amino acids.

CDR3 DNA: TGCGCCAGCAGTCCAGGGCCCATGAACACTGAAGCTTTCTTT. Translation: CASSPGPMNTEAFF. The rearrangement joins TRBV5-1 to TRBJ1-1; TRBD1 is a possible D gene (5 bases). The CDR3 totals 14 residues. The V and J ends lost 5 bases and 0 bases respectively, with 11 bases between them. Germline CDR1 SGHRS, CDR2 YFSETQ.

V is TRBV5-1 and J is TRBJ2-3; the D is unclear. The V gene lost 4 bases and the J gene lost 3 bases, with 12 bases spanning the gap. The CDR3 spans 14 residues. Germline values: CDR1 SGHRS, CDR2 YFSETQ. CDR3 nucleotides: TGCGCCAGCAGCGAACAAACAAGTACAGATACGCAGTATTTT. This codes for CASSEQTSTDTQYF.

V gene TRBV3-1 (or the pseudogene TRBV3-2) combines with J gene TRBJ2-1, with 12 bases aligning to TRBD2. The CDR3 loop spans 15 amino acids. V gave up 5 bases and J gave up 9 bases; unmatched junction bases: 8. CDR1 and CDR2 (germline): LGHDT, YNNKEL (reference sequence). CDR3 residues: CASSRLAGVGSEQFF. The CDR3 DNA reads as TGTGCCAGCAGCAGACTAGCGGGGGTTGGGAGTGAGCAGTTCTTC.

This CDR3 is CASSSTIDEQYF. The CDR3 DNA reads TGTGCCAGCAGCTCCACTATTGACGAGCAGTACTTC. The chain carries TRBV7-9 and TRBJ2-7; D is ambiguous. Trimming left V 4 bases short and J 5 bases short, with 9 bases between. The germline gives CDR1 SEHNR, CDR2 FQNEAQ (reference sequence). The CDR3 consists of 12 residues.

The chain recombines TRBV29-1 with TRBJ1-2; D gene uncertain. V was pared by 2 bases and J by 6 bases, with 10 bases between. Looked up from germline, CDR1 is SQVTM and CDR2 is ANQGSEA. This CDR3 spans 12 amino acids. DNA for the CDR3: TGCAGCGTTGAATACAGAATGGATGGCTACACCTTC. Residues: CSVEYRMDGYTF.

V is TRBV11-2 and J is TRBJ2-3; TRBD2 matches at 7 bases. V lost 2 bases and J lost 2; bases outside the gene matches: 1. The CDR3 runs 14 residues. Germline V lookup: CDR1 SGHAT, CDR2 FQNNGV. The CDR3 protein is CASSLSGATDTQYF. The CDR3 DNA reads TGTGCCAGCAGCTTAAGCGGGGCCACAGATACGCAGTATTTT.

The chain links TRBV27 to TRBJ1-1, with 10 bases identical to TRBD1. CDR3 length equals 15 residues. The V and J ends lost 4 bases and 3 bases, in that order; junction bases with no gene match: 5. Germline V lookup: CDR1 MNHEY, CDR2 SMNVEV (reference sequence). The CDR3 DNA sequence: TGTGCCAGCAGTTCGCCGGGACAGGGGTACACTGAAGCTTTCTTT. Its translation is CASSSPGQGYTEAFF.

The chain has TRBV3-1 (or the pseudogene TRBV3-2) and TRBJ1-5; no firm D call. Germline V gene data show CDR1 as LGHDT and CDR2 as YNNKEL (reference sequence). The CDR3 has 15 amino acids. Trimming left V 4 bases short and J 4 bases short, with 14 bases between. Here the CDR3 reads CASSRSSGFNQPQHF. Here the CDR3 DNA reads TGTGCCAGCAGCCGGTCCAGCGGATTTAATCAGCCCCAGCATTTT.

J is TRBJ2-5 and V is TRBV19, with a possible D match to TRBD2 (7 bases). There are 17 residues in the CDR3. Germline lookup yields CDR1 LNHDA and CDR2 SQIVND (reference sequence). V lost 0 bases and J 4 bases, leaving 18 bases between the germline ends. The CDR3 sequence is CASSIDSQVGGRETQYF. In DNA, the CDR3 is TGTGCCAGTAGTATAGATTCACAGGTGGGGGGGCGAGAGACCCAGTACTTC.

CDR3 residues: CASTPSGEAFF. The DNA for the CDR3 is TGTGCCAGCACCCCCTCCGGGGAAGCTTTCTTT. This chain joins TRBV7-9 and TRBJ1-1; D remains ambiguous. The CDR3 loop spans 11 amino acids. The V gene lost 7 bases and the J gene lost 8 bases, with 11 bases spanning the gap. CDR1 SEHNR and CDR2 FQNEAQ come from the germline V gene (reference sequence).

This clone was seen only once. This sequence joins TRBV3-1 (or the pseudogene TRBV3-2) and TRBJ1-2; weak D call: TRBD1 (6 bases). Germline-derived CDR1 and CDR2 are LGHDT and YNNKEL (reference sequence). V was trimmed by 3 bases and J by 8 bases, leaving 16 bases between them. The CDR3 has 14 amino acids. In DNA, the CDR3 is TGTGCCAGCAGCCAGGGGACACACACTATAGGCTACACCTTC. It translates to CASSQGTHTIGYTF.